Here is one TCR beta chain with its context. No cognate antigen has been identified for it. One base away there is no much larger clone; base qualities are not given. The TCR beta locus was amplified and sequenced with the immunoSEQ assay, yielding bulk TCR Vbeta CDR3 data. Under the source paper's analysis protocol: CDR3s were excluded if they were non-productive, were shorter than 7 amino acids, or did not start with C or end with F/W. Only specimens with at least 1000 reads were analysed, and clonotypes were defined at the amino acid level. Clonality was computed as 1 minus Pielou's evenness. To equalize library sizes, abundance-weighted random subsampling with replacement was performed 100 times so that 95% confidence intervals could be reported. The Morisita overlap index was used to quantify repertoire overlap, and for each specimen the top 40 clones were checked for overlap with the irAE. The clones in this table, taken by TCRdb from immuneACCESS, are in-frame only. Not every clone is retained; where verified, under half of the shortfall comes from an unresolved V gene, and the cause of the rest is unknown. V and J calls and clone size are copied from that table; D and trimming were computed from the DNA. The sample contains over 7,000 clones, 94% of them found a single time. The ten biggest clones cover about 2.4% of the sample.

The meaning of the sample's treatment or condition label: nivolumab (PD-1 blockade) given before sampling. The DNeasy Blood and Tissue Kit was used to extract DNA from the formalin-fixed paraffin-embedded specimens. The data derive from a study of T cells in tumors and immune-related adverse events (dated by TCRdb to 2020 to 2023). The starting material was lymph node tissue, obtained from a patient treated with anti-PD-1 therapy. The clonotype comes from a female donor with metastatic renal cell carcinoma.

CDR3 region: CASSPDLTGGRKNIQYF. The DNA sequence is TGTGCCAGCAGCCCCGACTTGACAGGGGGGAGGAAAAACATTCAGTACTTC. The sequence links TRBV5-4 to TRBJ2-4, with 9 middle bases fitting TRBD1. CDR1 SGHNT and CDR2 YYREEE were looked up in the germline V gene (reference sequence). Trimming removed 4 bases from V and 4 bases from J; the gene matches leave 12 bases unexplained. Measured from the cysteine to the phenylalanine, the CDR3 is 17 residues long. The read is trimmed to its CDR3 DNA, 51 bases read in frame from base 1.